This T cell receptor beta chain was sequenced for a study of shared clonotypes between healthy human individuals. V lost 0 bases, J lost 7 bases, and 6 bases lay in between. This CDR3 spans 12 amino acids. CDR1 and CDR2 from the germline V gene are MGHDK and SYGVNS. Methods used by the authors: Filtering differed for immunoSEQ, which gave only junction sequences without quality scores. The table came from immunoSEQ multiplex PCR; TCRdb's copy has only in-frame clones and leaves some out. V and J calls and clone size are copied from that table; D and trimming were computed from the DNA. The table has millions of clones, more than 80% seen once; the top ten hold around 0.14%.

Material for sequencing was naive CD4+ T cells sorted from blood. The subset denotes: CD45RA+ positively selected. The sequence was collected from a man aged 18 to 30 in good health. This chain links TRBV25-1 with TRBJ1-2, with D hard to call. CDR3 bases: TGTGCCAGCAGTGAATATGAGGGTGGCTACACCTTC. Translated, it gives CASSEYEGGYTF.